This T cell receptor beta chain was retrieved from a study of cytomegalovirus exposure and HLA in healthy donors. For the study at large: The approximately 670 first-cohort repertoires and the roughly 120 validation repertoires shared the same platform, a later analysis reported.

The donors belonged to the roughly 120-subject validation cohort, separate from the approximately 700-subject first cohort. The study, taken as a whole, reports: Most TCR sequences showed up rarely, but some public TCRs showed up in many donors. As was reported, the classifier diagnosed cytomegalovirus status with high specificity and sensitivity.

Profiled with immunoSEQ multiplex PCR; TCRdb holds only in-frame clones, not every one. The repertoire holds roughly 330,000 clones, with 75% to 90% as singletons. Germline CDR1 reads LNHNV; CDR2 reads YYDKDF (reference sequence). The CDR3 is 15 residues long. Trimming stripped 0 bases from V and 8 bases from J, with 13 bases between. Concerning this clone: The antigen is undetermined.

This chain connects TRBV15 to TRBJ1-4; TRBD1 might be the D (6 bases). Sequenced input: PBMCs. The source of this sequence is a woman aged 30 to 39 in good health and CMV-seropositive. CDR3 nucleotide sequence: TGTGCCACCAGCAGAGATCAACAGGGAGGCGAAAAACTGTTTTTT. The encoded protein is CATSRDQQGGEKLFF. The variable domain in full, completed from reference TRBV15 and TRBJ1-4, reads DAMVIQNPRYQVTQFGKPVTLSCSQTLNHNVMYWYQQKSSQAPKLLFHYYDKDFNNEADTPDNFQSRRPNTSFCFLDIRSPGLGDTAMYLCATSRDQQGGEKLFFGSGTQLSVL.